The 25 T cell receptor beta chains presented below share a single source sample, sequenced in a study of radiation and T cells in renal cell carcinoma. Some clones are missing from TCRdb's copy, which holds only in-frame ones; the method was immunoSEQ multiplex PCR. This repertoire shows tens of thousands of clones, over 80% found once; its top ten account for more than 2%. Stated time point: blood 4 weeks post-SBRT, at nephrectomy. Treatment reported: 15 Gy SBRT to primary tumor, nephrectomy 4 weeks later. The sequencing used blood, collected from a patient whose treatment included radiotherapy and nephrectomy. These receptors were obtained from a woman aged 55 to 70 with renal cell carcinoma.

The chain couples TRBV2 to TRBJ2-7; D gene unclear. The germline gives CDR1 SNHLY, CDR2 FYNNEI. The CDR3 runs 12 residues. V lost 1 base and J 6 bases, leaving 7 bases between the germline ends. The CDR3 nucleotides read TGTGCCAGCAGTGAAGGTGGCTCCGAGCAGTACTTC. As protein: CASSEGGSEQYF.

The J gene is TRBJ1-3, the V gene TRBV6-6, with TRBD1 identical over 8 bases. Germline CDR1 is MNHNY and CDR2 is SVGAGI (reference sequence). V trimming: 4 bases; J trimming: 2 bases; junction bases outside the gene matches: 1. The length of the CDR3 is 14 residues. The CDR3 reads CASSSDRAGNTIYF. In DNA form, the CDR3 reads TGTGCCAGCAGTTCGGACAGGGCTGGAAACACCATATATTTT.

This rearrangement joins TRBV5-6 to TRBJ2-1, with 9 positions matching TRBD1. CDR1 and CDR2 from the germline V gene are SGHDT and YYEEEE. The CDR3 extends over 17 amino acids. The J segment lost 6 bases and the V segment lost 0 bases, leaving 10 bases of the junction unmatched. In DNA form, the CDR3 reads TGTGCCAGCAGCTTGGGTTGGTCGGGACAGGGTCTCAATGAGCAGTTCTTC. This gives the protein CASSLGWSGQGLNEQFF. Variable domain in full (rest from reference TRBV5-6 and TRBJ2-1): DAGVTQSPTHLIKTRGQQVTLRCSPKSGHDTVSWYQQALGQGPQFIFQYYEEEERQRGNFPDRFSGHQFPNYSSELNVNALLLGDSALYLCASSLGWSGQGLNEQFFGPGTRLTVL.

The genes are TRBV18 and TRBJ1-1; no definite D call. The CDR3 is 12 amino acids. Per the germline V gene, CDR1 is KGHSH and CDR2 is LQKENI. V was clipped by 6 bases and J by 5 bases, with 10 bases between them. CDR3 bases: TGTGCCAGCTCCCTTTCCGGGACTGAAGCTTTCTTT. Protein sequence: CASSLSGTEAFF. The entire variable domain, with the rest obtained from reference TRBV18 and TRBJ1-1, is as follows: NAGVMQNPRHLVRRRGQEARLRCSPMKGHSHVYWYRQLPEEGLKFMVYLQKENIIDESGMPKERFSAEFPKEGPSILRIQQVVRGDSAAYFCASSLSGTEAFFGQGTRLTVV.

This chain connects TRBV6-1 to TRBJ2-7; 11 bases align to TRBD1. The CDR3 consists of 14 residues. V trimming: 11 bases; J trimming: 5 bases; junction bases outside the gene matches: 11. The germline V gene encodes CDR1 MNHNS and CDR2 SASEGT. The chain's CDR3 is CAARPRDRGNEQYF. CDR3 nucleotides: TGTGCCGCCCGACCCCGGGACAGGGGGAACGAGCAGTACTTC.

V is TRBV6-5 and J is TRBJ1-1, with TRBD1 as a possible D gene (5 bases). The germline CDR1 and CDR2 sequences are MNHEY and SVGAGI. The CDR3 has 14 residues. V was clipped by 6 bases and J by 3 bases, with 14 bases between them. As DNA, the CDR3 is TGTGCCAGCAGCTTCTCGGGGGGGTACACTGAAGCTTTCTTT. This encodes CASSFSGGYTEAFF.

This clone was seen just once. The V and J genes are TRBV2 and TRBJ2-2; D gene unclear. The V gene lost 7 bases and the J gene lost 4 bases, with 4 bases spanning the gap. The CDR3 contains 11 residues. Germline CDR1 SNHLY, CDR2 FYNNEI. The DNA of the CDR3 is TGTGCCAGCACCCTCACCGGGGAGCTGTTTTTT. This gives the protein CASTLTGELFF.

This chain joins TRBV7-2 and TRBJ1-2; 7 bases match TRBD1. The CDR3 has 13 residues. CDR1 SGHTA and CDR2 FQGNSA come from the germline V gene. V lost 3 bases to trimming and J lost 2 bases; unmatched junction nucleotides: 0. Here the CDR3 reads CASSLGQNYGYTF. The CDR3 region has the DNA TGTGCCAGCAGCTTGGGACAGAACTATGGCTACACCTTC. Filled out from reference TRBV7-2 and TRBJ1-2, the complete variable domain reads GAGVSQSPSNKVTEKGKDVELRCDPISGHTALYWYRQSLGQGLEFLIYFQGNSAPDKSGLPSDRFSAERTGGSVSTLTIQRTQQEDSAVYLCASSLGQNYGYTFGSGTRLTVV.

The chain couples TRBV19 to TRBJ2-2; no firm D call. Trimming left V 2 bases short and J 0 bases short, with 7 bases between. This CDR3 comprises 15 residues. Germline loops: CDR1 LNHDA, CDR2 SQIVND (reference sequence). For the CDR3, the DNA is TGTGCCAGTAGTATAAGGATGACGAACACCGGGGAGCTGTTTTTT. Its translation is CASSIRMTNTGELFF.

This rearrangement joins TRBV11-2 to TRBJ1-5; D is ambiguous. The V gene lost 5 bases and the J gene lost 2 bases, with 7 bases spanning the gap. This CDR3 has 13 residues. Per the germline V gene, CDR1 is SGHAT and CDR2 is FQNNGV. Here the CDR3 DNA reads TGTGCCAGCAGCGATACAGGCAATCAGCCCCAGCATTTT. Amino acids: CASSDTGNQPQHF.

This rearrangement joins TRBV27 to TRBJ2-2, with TRBD1 identical over 9 bases. Germline V gene sequence: CDR1 MNHEY, CDR2 SMNVEV (reference sequence). This CDR3 is 16 amino acids long. The ends lost 4 bases at V and 5 bases at J; junction bases unmatched: 8. The CDR3 sequence is CASSSTGGKRTGELFF. The DNA of the CDR3 is TGTGCCAGCAGTTCGACAGGGGGAAAAAGAACCGGGGAGCTGTTTTTT.

The chain has TRBV6-4 and TRBJ1-1; D is uncertain. This CDR3 comprises 10 residues. Trimming took off 7 bases at V and 4 bases at J, with 4 bases between the two ends. CDR1 MRHNA and CDR2 SNTAGT come from the germline V gene. CDR3 residues: CASIPTEAFF. The DNA for the CDR3 is TGTGCCAGCATCCCCACTGAAGCTTTCTTT.

A remark on this clone: Other DNA sequences in this specimen translate into the identical CDR3. The chain joins TRBV18 to TRBJ1-5, with D possibly being TRBD1 (5 bases). The CDR3 totals 12 residues. Germline lookup yields CDR1 KGHSH and CDR2 LQKENI. V dropped 3 bases and J dropped 8 bases, with 8 bases sitting between them. CDR3 residues: CASSPRGEPQHF. As DNA, the CDR3 is TGTGCCAGCTCACCCCGGGGGGAGCCCCAGCATTTT.

The chain carries TRBV19 and TRBJ2-2; D remains unclear. Germline V gene lookup returns CDR1 LNHDA and CDR2 SQIVND (reference sequence). V shed 3 bases and J shed 4 bases, with 12 bases lying between them. This CDR3 has 15 residues. The DNA of the CDR3 is TGTGCCAGTAGTATTCTTGAGGCGAGCACCGGGGAGCTGTTTTTT. Its translation: CASSILEASTGELFF.

The genes are TRBV28 and TRBJ2-3, with TRBD2 as a possible D gene (6 bases). The CDR3 loop spans 14 amino acids. V gave up 5 bases and J gave up 6 bases, with 15 bases separating them. Germline V CDR1 and CDR2: MDHEN, SYDVKM. The CDR3 is CASSPPGLWDTQYF. The CDR3 bases are TGTGCCAGCAGTCCTCCGGGACTTTGGGATACGCAGTATTTT.

The rearrangement links TRBV7-2 to TRBJ1-5; D not certain. The CDR3 has 13 residues. The germline V and J ends were trimmed by 1 base and 7 bases, with 8 bases remaining between them. CDR1 is SGHTA, CDR2 FQGNSA, per germline. The CDR3 loop is CASSLDLGQPQHF. The DNA of the CDR3 is TGTGCCAGCAGCTTAGATTTGGGGCAGCCCCAGCATTTT. Looking up the rest from reference TRBV7-2 and TRBJ1-5 gives the full variable domain: GAGVSQSPSNKVTEKGKDVELRCDPISGHTALYWYRQSLGQGLEFLIYFQGNSAPDKSGLPSDRFSAERTGGSVSTLTIQRTQQEDSAVYLCASSLDLGQPQHFGDGTRLSIL.

The chain uses TRBV19 and TRBJ1-3, with D perhaps TRBD1 (5 bases). The CDR3 is made up of 13 amino acids. Germline CDR1 reads LNHDA; CDR2 reads SQIVND (reference sequence). Trimming pared 7 bases from V and 2 bases from J, leaving 9 bases between. CDR3 DNA sequence: TGTGCCAGTAATCAGGGCCCTGGAAACACCATATATTTT. Its protein product is CASNQGPGNTIYF. The variable domain in full, with the rest retrieved from reference TRBV19 and TRBJ1-3, is DGGITQSPKYLFRKEGQNVTLSCEQNLNHDAMYWYRQDPGQGLRLIYYSQIVNDFQKGDIAEGYSVSREKKESFPLTVTSAQKNPTAFYLCASNQGPGNTIYFGEGSWLTVV.

This chain links TRBV30 with TRBJ1-6; TRBD1 is a possible D gene (5 bases). Trimming took off 1 base at V and 0 bases at J, with 7 bases between the two ends. Germline V lookup: CDR1 GTSNPN, CDR2 SVGIG (reference sequence). The CDR3 is 15 amino acids. Here the CDR3 reads CAWSGGVSYNSPLHF. The CDR3 bases are TGTGCCTGGAGTGGGGGGGTCTCCTATAATTCACCCCTCCACTTT.

This clone was counted a few times. The V gene is TRBV9, the J gene TRBJ2-3, with 8 bases aligning to TRBD2. The CDR3 runs to 15 residues. Germline CDR1 is SGDLS and CDR2 is YYNGEE. V lost 0 bases and J lost 4; bases outside the gene matches: 4. The CDR3 spells CASSVDGRGADTQYF. The CDR3 bases are TGTGCCAGCAGCGTAGACGGGAGGGGAGCAGATACGCAGTATTTT.

The rearrangement links TRBV9 to TRBJ1-3, with TRBD1 identical over 7 bases. This CDR3 comprises 16 residues. Losses at the gene ends were 4 bases for V and 0 bases for J; bases not matched to a gene: 7. CDR1 is SGDLS and CDR2 is YYNGEE in the germline V gene. Here the CDR3 reads CASSWATGDSGNTIYF. The DNA for the CDR3 is TGTGCCAGCAGCTGGGCAACAGGGGACTCTGGAAACACCATATATTTT.

For the CDR3, the DNA is TGTGCCAGCAGTTACTCAAAGGGGGCGGGATATCATGGCTACACCTTC. Translating gives CASSYSKGAGYHGYTF. The J gene is TRBJ1-2, the V gene TRBV6-5; TRBD1 matches 7 bases. With V trimmed by 0 bases and J by 6 bases, 10 bases remained unmatched. The germline V gene encodes CDR1 MNHEY and CDR2 SVGAGI. The CDR3 covers 16 residues.

The J gene is TRBJ1-2, the V gene TRBV6-1; D is undetermined. CDR3 size: 14 residues. Trimming stripped 0 bases from V and 4 bases from J, with 9 bases between. CDR1 is MNHNS and CDR2 is SASEGT in the germline V gene. The CDR3 region is CASSEAPGSYGYTF. CDR3 bases: TGTGCCAGCAGTGAAGCGCCGGGGAGCTATGGCTACACCTTC.

V is TRBV25-1 and J is TRBJ1-2; D is ambiguous. This CDR3 region has 11 residues. Trimming removed 6 bases from V and 3 bases from J, with 5 bases in between. Germline CDR1 MGHDK, CDR2 SYGVNS. The CDR3, as DNA: TGTGCCAGCAGCCCCGACTATGGCTACACCTTC. Translated: CASSPDYGYTF.

The chain links TRBV25-1 to TRBJ2-5; 9 bases fit TRBD2. After removal of 5 bases from V and 5 bases from J, the junction contained 6 bases not matched to a gene. The germline V gene has CDR1 MGHDK and CDR2 SYGVNS. The CDR3 covers 14 residues. The DNA of the CDR3 is TGTGCCAGCAGTCTTGCTAGCGGGAAGGAGACCCAGTACTTC. Encoded protein: CASSLASGKETQYF. Filled out from reference TRBV25-1 and TRBJ2-5, the complete variable domain reads EADIYQTPRYLVIGTGKKITLECSQTMGHDKMYWYQQDPGMELHLIHYSYGVNSTEKGDLSSESTVSRIRTEHFPLTLESARPSHTSQYLCASSLASGKETQYFGPGTRLLVL.

The V gene is TRBV28, the J gene TRBJ2-7; D is unclear. Germline CDR1 reads MDHEN; CDR2 reads SYDVKM. Trimming took 7 bases from V and 3 from J, leaving 13 bases between them. The CDR3 runs 13 residues. CDR3 sequence reads: CASTPPWGYEQYF. The DNA for the CDR3 is TGTGCCAGCACCCCACCCTGGGGCTACGAGCAGTACTTC.